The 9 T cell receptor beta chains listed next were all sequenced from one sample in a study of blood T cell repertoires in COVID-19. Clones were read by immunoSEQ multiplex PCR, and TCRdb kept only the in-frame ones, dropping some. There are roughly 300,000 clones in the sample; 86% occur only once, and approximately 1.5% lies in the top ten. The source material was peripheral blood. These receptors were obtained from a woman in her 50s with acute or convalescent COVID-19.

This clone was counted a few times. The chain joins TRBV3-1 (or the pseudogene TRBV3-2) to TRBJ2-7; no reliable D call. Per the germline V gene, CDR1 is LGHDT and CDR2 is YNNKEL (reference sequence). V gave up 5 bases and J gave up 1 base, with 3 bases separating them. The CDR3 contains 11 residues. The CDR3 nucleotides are TGTGCCAGCAGCTCGTCCTACGAGCAGTACTTC. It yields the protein CASSSSYEQYF.

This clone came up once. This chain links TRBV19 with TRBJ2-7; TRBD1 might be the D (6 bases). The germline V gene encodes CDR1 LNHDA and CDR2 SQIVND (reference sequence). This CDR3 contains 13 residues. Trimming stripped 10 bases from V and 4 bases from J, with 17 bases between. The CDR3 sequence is CATSDRNVYEQYF. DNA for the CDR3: TGTGCCACCTCAGACAGGAATGTATACGAGCAGTACTTC.

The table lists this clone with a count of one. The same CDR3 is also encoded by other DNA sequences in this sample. The CDR3 reads CASSITGGATYEQYF. The CDR3 DNA follows: TGTGCCAGTAGTATAACAGGCGGGGCCACCTACGAGCAGTACTTC. The V call is TRBV19, the J call TRBJ2-7; tentatively, D is TRBD2 (6 bases). The V and J ends lost 2 bases and 2 bases respectively, with 13 bases between them. This CDR3 contains 15 residues. The germline CDR1 and CDR2 sequences are LNHDA and SQIVND (reference sequence).

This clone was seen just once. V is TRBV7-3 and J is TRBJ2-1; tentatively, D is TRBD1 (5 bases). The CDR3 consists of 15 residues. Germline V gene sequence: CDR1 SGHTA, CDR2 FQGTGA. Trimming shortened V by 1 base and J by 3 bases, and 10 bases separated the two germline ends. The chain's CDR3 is CASSLREDNYNEQFF. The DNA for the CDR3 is TGTGCCAGCAGCTTAAGAGAGGACAACTACAATGAGCAGTTCTTC. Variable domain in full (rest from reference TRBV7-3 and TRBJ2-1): GAGVSQTPSNKVTEKGKYVELRCDPISGHTALYWYRQSLGQGPEFLIYFQGTGAADDSGLPNDRFFAVRPEGSVSTLKIQRTERGDSAVYLCASSLREDNYNEQFFGPGTRLTVL.

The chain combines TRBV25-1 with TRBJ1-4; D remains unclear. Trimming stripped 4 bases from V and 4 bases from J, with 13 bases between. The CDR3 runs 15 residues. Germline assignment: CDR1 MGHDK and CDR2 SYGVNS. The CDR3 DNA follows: TGTGCCAGCAGTGGTCGTAGAGGGAGTAATGAAAAACTGTTTTTT. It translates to CASSGRRGSNEKLFF.

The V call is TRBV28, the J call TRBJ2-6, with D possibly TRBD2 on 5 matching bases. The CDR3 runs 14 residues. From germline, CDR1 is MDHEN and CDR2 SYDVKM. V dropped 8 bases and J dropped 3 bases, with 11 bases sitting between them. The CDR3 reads CASRGYVGANVLTF. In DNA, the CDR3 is TGTGCCAGCCGGGGATACGTTGGGGCCAACGTCCTGACTTTC. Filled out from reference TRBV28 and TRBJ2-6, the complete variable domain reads DVKVTQSSRYLVKRTGEKVFLECVQDMDHENMFWYRQDPGLGLRLIYFSYDVKMKEKGDIPEGYSVSREKKERFSLILESASTNQTSMYLCASRGYVGANVLTFGAGSRLTVL.

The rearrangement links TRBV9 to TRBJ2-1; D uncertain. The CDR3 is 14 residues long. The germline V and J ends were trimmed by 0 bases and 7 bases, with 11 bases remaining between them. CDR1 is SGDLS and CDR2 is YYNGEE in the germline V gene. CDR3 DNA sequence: TGTGCCAGCAGCGTAGTCCCCACCCGGAATGAGCAGTTCTTC. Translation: CASSVVPTRNEQFF.

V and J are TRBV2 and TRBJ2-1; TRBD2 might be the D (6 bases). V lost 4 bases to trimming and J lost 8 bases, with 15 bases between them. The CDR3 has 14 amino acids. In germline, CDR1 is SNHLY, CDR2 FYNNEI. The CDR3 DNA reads TGTGCCAGCAGTGCGACTAGTAAGAGGGATGAGCAGTTCTTC. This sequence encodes CASSATSKRDEQFF.

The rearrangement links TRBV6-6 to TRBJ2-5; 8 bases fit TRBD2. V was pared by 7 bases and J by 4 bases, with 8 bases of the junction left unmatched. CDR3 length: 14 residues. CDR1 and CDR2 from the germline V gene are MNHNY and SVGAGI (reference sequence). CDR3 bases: TGTGCCAGCACCTTCGGAGCGGGAGTAGAGACCCAGTACTTC. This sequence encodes CASTFGAGVETQYF.